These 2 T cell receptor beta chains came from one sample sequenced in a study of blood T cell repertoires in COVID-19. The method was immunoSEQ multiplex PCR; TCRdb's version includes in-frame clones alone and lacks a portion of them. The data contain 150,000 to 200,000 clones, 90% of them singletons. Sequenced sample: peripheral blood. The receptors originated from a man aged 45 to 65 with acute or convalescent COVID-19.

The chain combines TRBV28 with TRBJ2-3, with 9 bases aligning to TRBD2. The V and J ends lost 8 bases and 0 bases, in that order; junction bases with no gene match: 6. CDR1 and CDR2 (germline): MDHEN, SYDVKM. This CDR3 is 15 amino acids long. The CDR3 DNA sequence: TGTGCCAGCGCTATAGCGGGGGCTAGCACAGATACGCAGTATTTT. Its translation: CASAIAGASTDTQYF.

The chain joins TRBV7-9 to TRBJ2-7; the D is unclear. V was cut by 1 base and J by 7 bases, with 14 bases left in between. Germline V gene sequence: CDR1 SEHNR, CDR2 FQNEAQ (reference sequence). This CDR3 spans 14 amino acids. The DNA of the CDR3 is TGTGCCAGCAGCTTAGAACCTACAGTGAAGGAGCAGTACTTC. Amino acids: CASSLEPTVKEQYF.